The clone carrying this T cell receptor beta chain was seen a few times. Its antigen is undetermined. The sample originates from a study of beta chain features in type 1 diabetes. The authors reverse transcribed all of the isolated RNA, so sequencing captured expressed TCRB transcripts. Clones were sequenced by immunoSEQ multiplex PCR, and TCRdb holds only the in-frame ones, with some missing. The table records just over 600,000 clones, about 16% of them present only once. Study-wide findings and caveats: TCRB rearrangement may or may not be influenced by HLA type; here this remained unresolved. A moderate, significant TCRB CDR3 shortening appeared in type 1 diabetes across four CD4+ subsets.

It was via CD45RO/CCR7/CD25/CD127/CD95/CD27 that CD4+ naive, central memory, regulatory and stem cell-like memory cells were sorted. The CDR3 is 13 amino acids. The germline V and J ends were trimmed by 7 bases and 4 bases, with 13 bases remaining between them. The germline V gene has CDR1 SGHDN and CDR2 FVKESK. Sample: naive CD4+ T cells from blood. The J gene is TRBJ1-2, the V gene TRBV14, with D maybe TRBD1 (6 bases). The source of this sequence is a man younger than 35 in good health. The CDR3 region is CASNTGGPYGYTF. The CDR3 DNA reads as TGTGCCAGCAACACGGGGGGGCCCTATGGCTACACCTTC.